This T cell receptor (beta chain) was retrieved from a study of T-cell memory formation after mild COVID-19. Overall study results and limits: Balance between CD4 and CD8 was seen in clones contracting day 15 to 85, and a CD4+ lean was seen in later expanders. Clones that contracted clustered mainly in CM and EM if CD4+ and in EMRA if CD8+.

This clonotype showed up just a few times. Antigen: not known. TCRdb recomputed calls from the 5' RACE reads with MiXCR, one row per CDR3 protein. This table has about 560,000 distinct CDR3 sequences, approximately 21% appearing once. The CDR3 spans 15 residues. The V segment lost 0 bases and the J segment 5 bases; nucleotides outside the gene matches: 4. Germline V gene sequence: CDR1 SGDLS, CDR2 YYNGEE. The source is an adult woman who had mild COVID-19 (a few samples of this study predate the infection). Cell type and time point are not known. The V call is TRBV9, the J call TRBJ2-1, with 8 positions matching TRBD2. Sequenced input: PBMCs or a T cell subset sorted from them (not recorded which). As DNA, the CDR3 is TGTGCCAGCAGCGTAGTGACTAGCGCCGACAATGAGCAGTTCTTC. Protein product: CASSVVTSADNEQFF.